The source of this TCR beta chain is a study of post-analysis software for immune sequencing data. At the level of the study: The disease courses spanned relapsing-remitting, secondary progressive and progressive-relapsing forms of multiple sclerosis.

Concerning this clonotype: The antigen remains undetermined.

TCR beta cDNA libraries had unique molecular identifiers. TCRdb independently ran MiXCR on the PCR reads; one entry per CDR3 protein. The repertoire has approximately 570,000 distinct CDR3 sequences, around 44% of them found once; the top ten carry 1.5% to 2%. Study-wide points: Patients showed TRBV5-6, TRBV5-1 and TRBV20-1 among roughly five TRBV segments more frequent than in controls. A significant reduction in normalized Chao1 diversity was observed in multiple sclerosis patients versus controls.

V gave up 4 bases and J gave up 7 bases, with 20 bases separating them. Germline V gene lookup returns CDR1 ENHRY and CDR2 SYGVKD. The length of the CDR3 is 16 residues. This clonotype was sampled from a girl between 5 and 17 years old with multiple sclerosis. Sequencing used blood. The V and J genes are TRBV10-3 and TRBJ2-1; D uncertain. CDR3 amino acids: CAISAVRGLEGNEQFF. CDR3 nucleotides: TGTGCCATCAGTGCAGTCAGAGGCCTAGAAGGGAATGAGCAGTTCTTC.